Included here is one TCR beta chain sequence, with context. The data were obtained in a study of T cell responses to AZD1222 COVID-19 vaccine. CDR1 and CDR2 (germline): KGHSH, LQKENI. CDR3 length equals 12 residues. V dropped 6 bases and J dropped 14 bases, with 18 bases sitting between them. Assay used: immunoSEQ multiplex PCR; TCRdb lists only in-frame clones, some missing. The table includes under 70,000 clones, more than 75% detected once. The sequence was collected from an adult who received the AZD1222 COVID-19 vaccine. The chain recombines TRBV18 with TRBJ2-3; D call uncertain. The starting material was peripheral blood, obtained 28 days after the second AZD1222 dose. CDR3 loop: CASSLDRLDPYF. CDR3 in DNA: TGTGCCAGCTCCTTGGACCGACTTGATCCGTATTTT.